These 12 T cell receptor beta chains came from one sample sequenced in a study of Graves' ophthalmopathy and Graves' hyperthyroidism. RNA transcripts were the source from which TCR beta CDR3 regions were amplified. First-round RT-PCR employed HTBI primers, with a second-round multiplex PCR after it. TCRdb called the multiplex PCR reads again in MiXCR, with one record for every CDR3 protein. Of about 600,000 distinct CDR3 sequences listed, about two fifths were seen once; the top ten hold 3.5% to 5%. Input material: peripheral blood or thyroid tissue (not recorded which). Receptors originate from an adult man with Graves' hyperthyroidism.

This clonotype has ten or more counts. This chain links TRBV5-1 with TRBJ2-7, with D perhaps matching TRBD1 or TRBD2 (5 bases each). The V end lost 4 bases, the J end lost 5 bases, and 7 bases lay between the germline ends. The germline V gene encodes CDR1 SGHRS and CDR2 YFSETQ. CDR3 length equals 11 residues. CDR3 DNA sequence: TGCGCCAGCAGCCGGGGCAACGAGCAGTACTTC. This codes for CASSRGNEQYF.

At least ten counts were recorded for this clonotype. The rearrangement joins TRBV5-1 to TRBJ1-1, with TRBD1 identical over 7 bases. The J segment lost 0 bases and the V segment lost 5 bases, leaving 7 bases of the junction unmatched. Germline V CDR1 and CDR2: SGHRS, YFSETQ. The CDR3 runs to 15 residues. DNA for the CDR3: TGCGCCAGCAGGGGGGGACAGCACATGAACACTGAAGCTTTCTTT. Its protein is CASRGGQHMNTEAFF.

This clonotype has a count of ten or more. V usage is TRBV12-3 or TRBV12-4 and J usage is TRBJ1-2; TRBD1 matches 9 bases. The V and J ends lost 6 bases and 7 bases, in that order; junction bases with no gene match: 3. The CDR3 has 12 residues. The CDR3 spells CASSPTGGGYTF. The CDR3 bases are TGTGCCAGCAGCCCGACAGGGGGTGGCTACACCTTC.

This clonotype was recorded at least ten times. The chain has TRBV6-1 and TRBJ1-1; a weak D match, TRBD1 (5 bases). V lost 4 bases and J 5 bases, leaving 14 bases between the germline ends. The germline V gene encodes CDR1 MNHNS and CDR2 SASEGT. The CDR3 totals 14 residues. CDR3 amino acids: CASSARGDGTEAFF. CDR3 in DNA: TGTGCCAGCAGTGCCCGAGGGGACGGGACTGAAGCTTTCTTT.

This clonotype was seen just once. This chain joins TRBV7-3 and TRBJ2-6, with D possibly TRBD2 on 6 matching bases. There are 15 residues in the CDR3. V was trimmed by 3 bases and J by 2 bases, leaving 8 bases between them. Germline-derived CDR1 and CDR2 are SGHTA and FQGTGA. The chain's CDR3 is CASSFPGAGANVLTF. The CDR3 coding sequence is TGTGCCAGCAGCTTTCCGGGGGCTGGGGCCAACGTCCTGACTTTC.

This clonotype was seen many times. This rearrangement joins TRBV28 to TRBJ1-6, with 8 bases aligning to TRBD1. The CDR3 runs 14 residues. Germline trimming cut 5 bases from V and 10 bases from J; bases unmatched to any gene: 7. Germline V lookup: CDR1 MDHEN, CDR2 SYDVKM. The CDR3 sequence: CASSLRDRTSPLHF. In DNA form, the CDR3 reads TGTGCCAGCAGTCTCCGGGACAGGACCTCACCCCTCCACTTT.

This clonotype has a count of ten or more. This chain uses TRBV5-6 with TRBJ2-6; D remains ambiguous. V was trimmed by 3 bases and J by 2 bases, leaving 3 bases between them. This CDR3 contains 13 residues. The germline V gene encodes CDR1 SGHDT and CDR2 YYEEEE. The CDR3 reads CASSSPGANVLTF. For the CDR3, the DNA is TGTGCCAGCAGCTCCCCTGGGGCCAACGTCCTGACTTTC.

The chain couples TRBV2 to TRBJ2-6, with unresolved D. The length of the CDR3 is 14 residues. Deletions cut 4 bases from V and 3 bases from J, with 7 bases between. The germline gives CDR1 SNHLY, CDR2 FYNNEI. The CDR3 is CASSGEHGANVLTF. CDR3 bases: TGTGCCAGCAGTGGAGAACATGGGGCCAACGTCCTGACTTTC.

This clonotype was seen at least ten times. This chain joins TRBV15 and TRBJ2-5; 13 nucleotides match TRBD2. The V segment lost 4 bases and the J segment 4 bases; nucleotides outside the gene matches: 3. This CDR3 spans 15 amino acids. CDR1 and CDR2 (germline): LNHNV, YYDKDF (reference sequence). The CDR3 nucleotides are TGTGCCACCAGCAAAGGACTAGCGGGAGTAGAGACCCAGTACTTC. It specifies CATSKGLAGVETQYF.

On this clonotype itself: Compared with germline, one end of the junction differs, possibly owing to a read error. This sequence joins TRBV29-1 and TRBJ1-1; 12 bases are a match to TRBD1. Germline V gene lookup returns CDR1 SQVTM and CDR2 ANQGSEA. The CDR3 is 15 residues long. As DNA, the CDR3 is TGCAGCCTACGCGGGACAGGGGGCACGAACACTGAGGCTTTCTTT. This gives the protein CSLRGTGGTNTEAFF.

This chain joins TRBV29-1 and TRBJ1-1, with a possible D match to TRBD1 (6 bases). This CDR3 region has 14 residues. Germline CDR1 SQVTM, CDR2 ANQGSEA. The germline V and J ends were trimmed by 2 bases and 6 bases, with 16 bases remaining between them. This CDR3 reads CSVETGAEGAEAFF. CDR3 bases: TGCAGCGTTGAAACGGGGGCGGAGGGCGCTGAAGCTTTCTTT.

At least ten counts were recorded for this clonotype. The genes are TRBV15 and TRBJ1-1, with TRBD1 matching over 8 bases. V shed 5 bases, J shed 8 bases, and the junction held 4 bases outside the gene matches. The CDR3 runs to 12 residues. CDR1 and CDR2 (germline): LNHNV, YYDKDF (reference sequence). The chain's CDR3 is CATSYAGGEAFF. CDR3 nucleotides: TGTGCCACCAGCTACGCAGGGGGCGAAGCTTTCTTT. The whole variable domain, remainder taken from reference TRBV15 and TRBJ1-1, is DAMVIQNPRYQVTQFGKPVTLSCSQTLNHNVMYWYQQKSSQAPKLLFHYYDKDFNNEADTPDNFQSRRPNTSFCFLDIRSPGLGDTAMYLCATSYAGGEAFFGQGTRLTVV.